The clone carrying this TCR beta chain came up a few times. No antigen is known for it. This CDR3 contains 14 residues. CDR1 and CDR2 from the germline V gene are DFQATT and SNEGSKA (reference sequence). V was clipped by 3 bases and J by 0 bases, with 11 bases between them. This specimen belongs to a study of vaccination and CD4 T cells after COVID-19. Study at large: Blood was drawn a median around 71 days post second dose, range 14 to 241.

The Oncomine TCR Beta short-read assay generated sequence data from the DNA of cultured CD4+ T cells. MiXCR was run by TCRdb on the PCR reads, yielding one entry per CDR3 protein. This sample has some 3,000 distinct CDR3 sequences; around 24% occur once, and the top ten carry roughly 25%. Regarding treatment: roughly 11-day PBMC culture with coronavirus spike peptide pools or control peptides (ViraFEST assay). Researchers collected the unexposed donor's CD4+ T cells before the COVID-19 pandemic (2011-2018). General study findings and limits: Spike mono-reactive status applied to 304 of 307 vaccine-specific clones in convalescent patients. Apart from involving relatively few convalescent patients, the work omitted early post-infection timepoints.

This sequence was found in a human donor in good health. The sample taken for sequencing was CD4+ T cells from blood, cultured in vitro. The chain recombines TRBV20-1 with TRBJ1-1; TRBD1 is a possible D gene (6 bases). This chain's CDR3 is CSASRGSVNTEAFF. The CDR3, as DNA: TGCAGTGCTAGCAGGGGTTCGGTGAACACTGAAGCTTTCTTT.